These 30 T cell receptor beta chains were sequenced from one sample in a study of blood T cell repertoires in COVID-19. Profiled with immunoSEQ multiplex PCR; TCRdb holds only in-frame clones, not every one. The table includes over 150,000 clones, about 83% detected once. Sequencing was carried out using peripheral blood. The receptor set was obtained from a woman in her sixties with COVID-19, enrolled during active disease.

The chain is built from TRBV5-5 and TRBJ1-6; TRBD1 aligns across 7 bases. The V gene's germline CDR1 is SGHKS and CDR2 YYEKEE (reference sequence). V lost 5 bases, J lost 6 bases, and 11 bases stayed unmatched. The CDR3 runs 16 residues. The CDR3: CASRITWGQTNSPLHF. DNA for the CDR3: TGTGCCAGCAGGATCACTTGGGGACAGACTAATTCACCCCTCCACTTT. Variable domain in full (rest from reference TRBV5-5 and TRBJ1-6): DAGVTQSPTHLIKTRGQQVTLRCSPISGHKSVSWYQQVLGQGPQFIFQYYEKEERGRGNFPDRFSARQFPNYSSELNVNALLLGDSALYLCASRITWGQTNSPLHFGNGTRLTVT.

The genes are TRBV6-1 and TRBJ2-2; TRBD2 agrees at 10 bases. The CDR3 has 15 residues. Germline V gene lookup returns CDR1 MNHNS and CDR2 SASEGT. The V and J ends lost 2 bases and 5 bases, in that order; junction bases with no gene match: 2. In nucleotides, the CDR3 is TGTGCCAGCAGTGAACTAGCGGGAGTTACCGGGGAGCTGTTTTTT. Amino acid sequence: CASSELAGVTGELFF.

V is TRBV6-5 and J is TRBJ2-1; 13 positions match TRBD2. The CDR3 is 14 amino acids. The trim removed 8 bases at V and 6 bases at J, leaving 4 bases unmatched. Looked up from germline, CDR1 is MNHEY and CDR2 is SVGAGI. The CDR3 DNA reads as TGTGCCAGCCGCACTAGCGGGAGGGCCAATGAGCAGTTCTTC. Translating it yields CASRTSGRANEQFF.

This chain connects TRBV5-6 to TRBJ2-7; TRBD1 might be the D (6 bases). CDR1 is SGHDT and CDR2 is YYEEEE in the germline V gene. This CDR3 region has 15 residues. V lost 0 bases and J 3 bases, leaving 13 bases between the germline ends. The CDR3 loop reads CASSLGGQGLYEQYV. The DNA for the CDR3 is TGTGCCAGCAGCTTGGGGGGGCAGGGCCTCTACGAGCAGTACGTC.

J is TRBJ1-1 and V is TRBV7-8, with a possible D match to TRBD1 (6 bases). The CDR3 runs to 16 residues. Germline values: CDR1 SGHVS, CDR2 FQNEAQ. Trimming removed 1 base at V and 4 bases at J, with 16 bases between. CDR3 loop: CASSLGTGGRGTEAFF. CDR3 DNA sequence: TGTGCCAGCAGCTTAGGGACCGGGGGGCGAGGCACTGAAGCTTTCTTT. Based on the CDR3 plus reference TRBV7-8 and TRBJ1-1, the full variable domain is GAGVSQSPRYKVAKRGQDVALRCDPISGHVSLFWYQQALGQGPEFLTYFQNEAQLDKSGLPSDRFFAERPEGSVSTLKIQRTQQEDSAVYLCASSLGTGGRGTEAFFGQGTRLTVV.

The chain recombines TRBV5-5 with TRBJ1-1; D is undetermined. The germline CDR1 and CDR2 sequences are SGHKS and YYEKEE (reference sequence). The ends were cut back, 4 bases at V and 1 base at J, with 8 bases in the middle. CDR3 length equals 13 residues. The CDR3 coding sequence is TGTGCCAGCAGCCCCGGAGGGAACACTGAAGCTTTCTTT. Protein product: CASSPGGNTEAFF.

V and J are TRBV6-5 and TRBJ2-7; TRBD1 might be the D (5 bases). V was clipped by 3 bases and J by 3 bases, with 9 bases between them. This CDR3 is built from 13 residues. The germline CDR1 and CDR2 sequences are MNHEY and SVGAGI. The CDR3 loop is CASSYGANYEQYV. The CDR3 DNA reads TGTGCCAGCAGTTATGGGGCTAACTACGAGCAGTACGTC.

This clone was observed a single time. The V gene is TRBV6-1, the J gene TRBJ1-5, with a tentative D call TRBD1 (5 bases). This CDR3 has 13 amino acids. V was pared by 3 bases and J by 10 bases, with 13 bases between. The germline V gene has CDR1 MNHNS and CDR2 SASEGT. CDR3 in amino acids: CASSDGARQPQHF. DNA of the CDR3: TGTGCCAGCAGTGATGGGGCCCGTCAACCCCAGCATTTT.

The CDR3 here is CASSLKGTNYRDEQFF. The CDR3 coding sequence is TGTGCCAGCAGCTTAAAGGGGACTAACTACAGGGATGAGCAGTTCTTC. V gene TRBV7-3 combines with J gene TRBJ2-1, with D perhaps matching TRBD2 (7 bases). Germline lookup yields CDR1 SGHTA and CDR2 FQGTGA. V shed 1 base and J shed 8 bases, with 18 bases lying between them. This CDR3 spans 16 amino acids.

This clone was counted a few times. The CDR3 protein is CASSLTGDGGYTF. Here the CDR3 DNA reads TGTGCCAGCAGTCTCACAGGGGATGGGGGCTACACCTTC. V is TRBV6-6 and J is TRBJ1-2; 7 nucleotides line up with TRBD1. The CDR3 totals 13 residues. Germline CDR1 and CDR2: MNHNY and SVGAGI (reference sequence). The junction had 8 bases not matched to a gene; V was cut back by 5 bases and J by 8 bases.

The chain combines TRBV7-9 with TRBJ1-2, with 12 positions matching TRBD1. CDR3 length: 14 amino acids. Germline V CDR1 and CDR2: SEHNR, FQNEAQ (reference sequence). V was clipped by 5 bases and J by 8 bases; unmatched bases: 6. The CDR3 here is CASSISGTGGGYTF. CDR3 DNA: TGTGCCAGCAGCATTTCCGGGACAGGGGGCGGCTACACCTTC.

The chain uses TRBV10-3 and TRBJ2-7; TRBD1 might be the D (6 bases). Trimming pared 5 bases from V and 2 bases from J, leaving 13 bases between. Germline assignment: CDR1 ENHRY and CDR2 SYGVKD. The CDR3 has 14 residues. The CDR3 reads CAISSPGQTYEQYV. CDR3 bases: TGTGCCATCAGTAGCCCAGGACAGACCTACGAGCAGTACGTC.

The V call is TRBV3-1 (or the pseudogene TRBV3-2), the J call TRBJ1-2, with 9 bases matching TRBD1. The CDR3 is made up of 14 amino acids. Germline assignment: CDR1 LGHDT and CDR2 YNNKEL (reference sequence). The junction had 9 bases not matched to a gene; V was cut back by 5 bases and J by 8 bases. The CDR3 region has the DNA TGTGCCAGCAGCTTACTGCGACAGGGGGAGGGCTACACCTTC. It translates to CASSLLRQGEGYTF.

The chain recombines TRBV18 with TRBJ1-6, with 7 bases lining up with TRBD1. Unmatched junction bases numbered 5, after V lost 2 bases and J lost 10 bases. CDR3 length: 14 residues. Germline V CDR1 and CDR2: KGHSH, LQKENI. The CDR3 region is CASSPAKGGSPLHF. The CDR3 coding sequence is TGTGCCAGCTCACCAGCCAAAGGGGGCTCACCCCTCCACTTT. Based on the CDR3 plus reference TRBV18 and TRBJ1-6, the full variable domain is NAGVMQNPRHLVRRRGQEARLRCSPMKGHSHVYWYRQLPEEGLKFMVYLQKENIIDESGMPKERFSAEFPKEGPSILRIQQVVRGDSAAYFCASSPAKGGSPLHFGNGTRLTVT.

The chain has TRBV4-2 and TRBJ2-3; the match to TRBD2 covers 13 bases. CDR3 length: 17 amino acids. CDR1 and CDR2 (germline): LGHNA, YNFKEQ. The ends lost 2 bases at V and 3 bases at J; junction bases unmatched: 5. CDR3 sequence reads: CASSQQRTSGGTDTQYF. CDR3 DNA: TGTGCCAGCAGCCAACAGAGGACTAGCGGGGGTACAGATACGCAGTATTTT.

The chain uses TRBV10-1 and TRBJ2-3; 11 positions match TRBD1. The trim removed 3 bases at V and 3 bases at J, leaving 2 bases unmatched. Per the germline V gene, CDR1 is WNHNN and CDR2 is SYGVQD (reference sequence). CDR3 length equals 15 residues. In nucleotides, the CDR3 is TGCGCCAGCAGTGACGGACAGGGGGCAACAGATACGCAGTATTTT. It translates to CASSDGQGATDTQYF.

The rearrangement uses TRBV14 and TRBJ2-5; weak D call: TRBD2 (6 bases). V lost 5 bases and J 1 base, leaving 14 bases between the germline ends. The CDR3 sequence is 15 residues long. Germline V lookup: CDR1 SGHDN, CDR2 FVKESK. The CDR3 coding sequence is TGTGCCAGCAGCGAGCGGAGACTAGTCCAAGAGACCCAGTACTTC. This translates into CASSERRLVQETQYF.

The table lists this clone with a count of one. The genes are TRBV6-5 and TRBJ2-1, with D possibly matching TRBD1 (5 bases). CDR3 size: 15 residues. Germline V gene data show CDR1 as MNHEY and CDR2 as SVGAGI. V dropped 6 bases and J dropped 1 base, with 13 bases sitting between them. The CDR3 nucleotides are TGTGCCAGCAGCCCCACCAGGGTGTCCTACAATGAGCAGTTCTTC. Its translation is CASSPTRVSYNEQFF.

The chain couples TRBV5-4 to TRBJ2-5, with a possible D match to TRBD2 (5 bases). This CDR3 contains 14 residues. CDR1 and CDR2 from the germline V gene are SGHNT and YYREEE (reference sequence). V lost 2 bases and J 0 bases, leaving 8 bases between the germline ends. The CDR3 here is CASSLPTNQETQYF. The CDR3, as DNA: TGTGCCAGCAGCTTACCGACTAACCAAGAGACCCAGTACTTC.

This chain links TRBV5-1 with TRBJ1-1; 7 nucleotides align to TRBD1. V shed 3 bases and J 9 bases; nucleotides not matched to a gene: 5. Germline CDR1 SGHRS, CDR2 YFSETQ. The CDR3 length is 12 residues. The CDR3 here is CASSYPGQQAFF. The CDR3 nucleotides read TGCGCCAGCAGCTATCCGGGACAGCAAGCTTTCTTT.

This clone was counted only a few times. The chain recombines TRBV10-2 with TRBJ2-3, with D unresolved. Trimming shortened V by 5 bases and J by 3 bases, and 6 bases separated the two germline ends. The CDR3 runs to 12 residues. The germline V gene has CDR1 WSHSY and CDR2 SAAADI. CDR3 protein: CASSWATDTQYF. CDR3 DNA sequence: TGCGCCAGCAGTTGGGCGACAGATACGCAGTATTTT.

The genes are TRBV5-1 and TRBJ2-1, with 9 bases aligning to TRBD1. This CDR3 region has 14 residues. Germline-derived CDR1 and CDR2 are SGHRS and YFSETQ. Trimming at V came to 0 bases and at J to 8 bases, leaving 3 bases not matched to a gene. In nucleotides, the CDR3 is TGCGCCAGCAGCTTGGGGGACAGGGTCCATGAGCAGTTCTTC. Protein: CASSLGDRVHEQFF.

This clone came up a few times. V is TRBV5-4 and J is TRBJ1-1; 7 positions match TRBD1. CDR3 length: 14 residues. CDR1 is SGHNT, CDR2 YYREEE, per germline (reference sequence). Trimming removed 4 bases from V and 2 bases from J; junction bases left unmatched: 5. Written as DNA, the CDR3 is TGTGCCAGCAGCCGGGGACAGAGCAACACTGAAGCTTTCTTT. It codes for CASSRGQSNTEAFF.

The V and J genes are TRBV5-5 and TRBJ1-2, with D unresolved. Trimming took 0 bases from V and 4 from J, leaving 13 bases between them. The CDR3 extends over 15 amino acids. Germline V gene sequence: CDR1 SGHKS, CDR2 YYEKEE (reference sequence). This chain's CDR3 is CASSLEGAAFYGYTF. In DNA, the CDR3 is TGTGCCAGCAGCTTGGAGGGAGCAGCCTTCTATGGCTACACCTTC. The full variable domain, with the rest looked up from reference TRBV5-5 and TRBJ1-2, is DAGVTQSPTHLIKTRGQQVTLRCSPISGHKSVSWYQQVLGQGPQFIFQYYEKEERGRGNFPDRFSARQFPNYSSELNVNALLLGDSALYLCASSLEGAAFYGYTFGSGTRLTVV.

The rearrangement uses TRBV7-9 and TRBJ1-6; weak D call: TRBD1 (6 bases). This CDR3 has 15 residues. CDR1 is SEHNR, CDR2 FQNEAQ, per germline (reference sequence). V was clipped by 1 base and J by 8 bases, with 12 bases between them. This chain's CDR3 is CASSLGTAGDSPLHF. The CDR3 DNA is TGTGCCAGCAGCTTAGGGACGGCAGGGGATTCACCCCTCCACTTT.

This chain connects TRBV3-1 (or the pseudogene TRBV3-2) to TRBJ2-1; maybe TRBD1 (6 bases). Germline values: CDR1 LGHDT, CDR2 YNNKEL (reference sequence). The V end lost 4 bases, the J end lost 5 bases, and 9 bases lay between the germline ends. CDR3 size: 13 residues. The DNA of the CDR3 is TGTGCCAGCAGCCGGAGACAGGACAATGAGCAGTTCTTC. It translates to CASSRRQDNEQFF.

V usage is TRBV5-1 and J usage is TRBJ1-2, with 9 bases fitting TRBD1. CDR1 SGHRS and CDR2 YFSETQ come from the germline V gene. J lost 5 bases, V lost 4 bases, and 9 bases had no gene match. The length of the CDR3 is 15 residues. Written as DNA, the CDR3 is TGCGCCAGCAGCGCCCAGGGACAGGGAAAATATGGCTACACCTTC. Its translation: CASSAQGQGKYGYTF.

The chain employs TRBV19 and TRBJ1-4; D uncertain. This CDR3 contains 14 residues. Germline assignment: CDR1 LNHDA and CDR2 SQIVND (reference sequence). Trimming left V 10 bases short and J 4 bases short, with 16 bases between. This CDR3 is CATSFGVHNEKLFF. CDR3 in DNA: TGTGCCACGAGTTTCGGGGTCCATAATGAAAAACTGTTTTTT.

This rearrangement joins TRBV7-3 to TRBJ1-6; D unresolved. The V end lost 5 bases, the J end lost 10 bases, and 21 bases lay between the germline ends. Germline CDR1 and CDR2: SGHTA and FQGTGA. The CDR3 loop spans 16 amino acids. Written as DNA, the CDR3 is TGTGCCAGCAGCCGTCAAGGGCGGGGAAATGCCTCACCCCTCCACTTT. Translation: CASSRQGRGNASPLHF.

The V gene is TRBV13, the J gene TRBJ1-1; D gene unclear. V lost 2 bases and J lost 1, with 5 bases in between. CDR3 length: 13 amino acids. In germline, CDR1 is PRHDT, CDR2 FYEKMQ (reference sequence). CDR3 sequence: CASSLTQNTEAFF. CDR3 bases: TGTGCCAGCAGCTTAACACAGAACACTGAAGCTTTCTTT. Using reference TRBV13 and TRBJ1-1 for the parts outside the CDR3, the full variable domain is AAGVIQSPRHLIKEKRETATLKCYPIPRHDTVYWYQQGPGQDPQFLISFYEKMQSDKGSIPDRFSAQQFSDYHSELNMSSLELGDSALYFCASSLTQNTEAFFGQGTRLTVV.